The TCR beta chain described here comes from a study of OX40 agonist ivuxolimab in advanced cancers. Regarding the study as a whole: The CD4+ and CD8+ T cells in the blood had expanded clonally by week 6 at 0.1 to 3.0 mg/kg. Expanded clones were, on average, more numerous in CD8+ T cells than in CD4+.

On this clone: Its specificity is unknown.

This CDR3 has 13 amino acids. Germline V gives CDR1 SNHLY, CDR2 FYNNEI. Between the trimmed V and J ends, which lost 4 bases and 7 bases, there was a span of 13 bases. Patients were ineligible given autoimmune disease history or systemic immunosuppression. Baseline, cycle 4 day 1, and cycle 7 day 1 were the blood sampling points. The protocol was immunoSEQ multiplex PCR, while the TCRdb copy is restricted to in-frame clones and leaves out a portion. The sample has just under 75,000 clones, roughly 92% seen once; the top ten hold about 0.45%. The sample in question was CD4+ or CD8+ T cells sorted from blood, obtained in a trial of the OX40 agonist ivuxolimab. This TCR derives from an adult with an advanced solid tumor such as melanoma, head and neck, liver or kidney cancer. The rearrangement links TRBV2 to TRBJ1-2; the D gene is possibly TRBD1 (6 bases). DNA for the CDR3: TGTGCCAGCAGTGTGTACAGGGAAGCTGGCTACACCTTC. Its protein product is CASSVYREAGYTF.